Listed below are T cell receptor beta chains from one sample, sequenced in a study of cytotoxic CD8 clonotypes in ibrutinib-treated CLL. TCRdb keeps only in-frame clones here, not all; method: immunoSEQ multiplex PCR. The sample holds under 200,000 clones, approximately 77% seen once. Sequenced here: PBMCs, sampled after 12 months of ibrutinib treatment. Receptors were obtained from a human donor with chronic lymphocytic leukemia. CDR3s include the opening cysteine and the closing phenylalanine or tryptophan.

v_call: TRBV2
j_call: TRBJ1-4
cdr3_aa: CASSGQKRLLSGKLFF

v_call: TRBV2
j_call: TRBJ2-3
cdr3_aa: CASSDTSTASTDTQYF

v_call: TRBV30
j_call: TRBJ2-3
cdr3_aa: CACFLGGAGDTQYF

v_call: TRBV5-6
j_call: TRBJ1-4
cdr3_aa: CASSSQSGLREKLFF

v_call: TRBV11-3
j_call: TRBJ2-1
cdr3_aa: CASSLGTSVDEQFF

v_call: TRBV15
j_call: TRBJ2-7
cdr3_aa: CATSGDTTYEQYF

v_call: TRBV14
j_call: TRBJ2-1
cdr3_aa: CASSQDMGLTLYNEQFF

v_call: TRBV7-2
j_call: TRBJ2-7
cdr3_aa: CASSLSPQGSPGYEQYF

v_call: TRBV7-8
j_call: TRBJ2-2
cdr3_aa: CASSSSGRAAGELFF

v_call: TRBV28
j_call: TRBJ2-7
cdr3_aa: CASSFVSSGDGAYEQYF

v_call: TRBV28
j_call: TRBJ1-2
cdr3_aa: CASSQRGGGVGYTF

v_call: TRBV14
j_call: TRBJ2-1
cdr3_aa: CASSRLSAGGPSNEQFF

v_call: TRBV9
j_call: NA
cdr3_aa: CASSVGVTGMSEQYF

v_call: TRBV28
j_call: TRBJ1-2
cdr3_aa: CASSTATGGHGYTF

v_call: TRBV6-6
j_call: TRBJ1-1
cdr3_aa: CASGEQMNTEAFF

v_call: TRBV28
j_call: TRBJ1-5
cdr3_aa: CASKQGNNQPQHF

v_call: TRBV5-5
j_call: TRBJ2-1
cdr3_aa: CASVGGYPSYNEQFF